The 6 T cell receptor beta chains reported below all come from one sample, sequenced in a study of Graves' ophthalmopathy and Graves' hyperthyroidism. Amplified TCR beta CDR3 regions were obtained using RNA transcripts as template. RT-PCR with HTBI primers came first, then second-round multiplex PCR. One entry per CDR3 protein results from TCRdb running MiXCR on the multiplex PCR reads. The table lists some 520,000 distinct CDR3 sequences, approximately 15% of them singletons. Specimen: blood. Receptors were obtained from a woman in her twenties or thirties with Graves' ophthalmopathy.

The V and J genes are TRBV4-1 and TRBJ2-4; 10 bases line up with TRBD2. CDR3 length: 19 amino acids. J was trimmed by 0 bases and V by 0 bases; bases with no gene match: 8. Germline CDR1 MGHRA, CDR2 YSYEKL. The CDR3: CASSQESPSGGIAKNIQYF. The CDR3 DNA follows: TGCGCCAGCAGCCAAGAATCTCCTAGCGGGGGTATAGCCAAAAACATTCAGTACTTC.

This clonotype was found many times. This rearrangement joins TRBV11-3 to TRBJ1-1; no reliable D call. The CDR3 loop spans 14 amino acids. Germline V gives CDR1 SGHNT, CDR2 YENEEA. The V end lost 2 bases, the J end lost 5 bases, and 12 bases lay between the germline ends. DNA of the CDR3: TGTGCCAGCAGCTTAAGCCTCTTCGGAACTGAAGCTTTCTTT. Translation gives CASSLSLFGTEAFF.

This clonotype was picked up many times. The chain employs TRBV6-1 and TRBJ1-6; 7 bases fit TRBD1. Trimming took 8 bases from V and 0 from J; bases not matched to a gene: 7. CDR1 and CDR2 from the germline V gene are MNHNS and SASEGT. The length of the CDR3 is 16 residues. In nucleotides, the CDR3 is TGTGCCAGCGGGCCGGGACAGAGCTCCTATAATTCACCCCTCCACTTT. This sequence encodes CASGPGQSSYNSPLHF.

This clonotype was recorded many times. The chain uses TRBV6-1 and TRBJ1-5; unclear D gene. The CDR3 spans 11 residues. Trimming pared 3 bases from V and 10 bases from J, leaving 7 bases between. CDR1 MNHNS and CDR2 SASEGT come from the germline V gene. In nucleotides, the CDR3 is TGTGCCAGCAGTGAGGAAAAACCCCAGCATTTT. Translated: CASSEEKPQHF.

This clonotype was seen at least ten times. This chain's CDR3 is CSARSSAPMGETQYF. The CDR3 DNA sequence: TGCAGTGCTAGAAGCTCTGCCCCGATGGGGGAGACCCAGTACTTC. The chain links TRBV20-1 to TRBJ2-5, with D uncertain. This CDR3 region has 15 residues. V gave up 2 bases and J gave up 5 bases, with 18 bases separating them. Looked up from germline, CDR1 is DFQATT and CDR2 is SNEGSKA (reference sequence).

This clonotype was found many times. This chain joins TRBV2 and TRBJ1-5; D is uncertain. The CDR3 loop spans 13 amino acids. CDR1 is SNHLY and CDR2 is FYNNEI in the germline V gene. Deletions cut 4 bases from V and 3 bases from J, with 7 bases between. CDR3 bases: TGTGCCAGCAGTGCAAGATACAATCAGCCCCAGCATTTT. This translates into CASSARYNQPQHF.